The rows below give T cell receptor beta chains drawn from one sample of a study of T cell responses to AZD1222 COVID-19 vaccine. The protocol was immunoSEQ multiplex PCR, while the TCRdb copy is restricted to in-frame clones and leaves out a portion. The sample consists of roughly 50,000 clones, 70% to 90% of them appearing once. The sample was peripheral blood, taken on day 0 of AZD1222 vaccination. All receptors derive from an adult in good health. Both conserved end residues are part of each CDR3. Fields, in order: J gene, V gene, D gene, clone size, CDR3 DNA, CDR3 protein. D genes are given only for firm matches. Clone size is shown for a subset of rows, as once, few, many or a class of expanded clone.

j_call: TRBJ1-2
v_call: TRBV4-1
d_call: .
clone_size: once
cdr3_nt: TGCGCCAGCAGCCAAGATGCGGCAGGGTTGGGCTATGGCTACACCTTC
cdr3_aa: CASSQDAAGLGYGYTF

j_call: TRBJ1-2
v_call: TRBV2
d_call: .
clone_size: .
cdr3_nt: TGTGCCAGCAGTGAAGCTACAGACGGCTACACCTTC
cdr3_aa: CASSEATDGYTF

j_call: TRBJ2-1
v_call: TRBV19
d_call: .
clone_size: .
cdr3_nt: TGTGCCAGTAGTATATCCCAACTAGTCAATGAGCAGTTCTTC
cdr3_aa: CASSISQLVNEQFF

j_call: TRBJ1-1
v_call: TRBV5-6
d_call: .
clone_size: .
cdr3_nt: TGTGCCAGCAGCTTGGATACACTCGGCACTGAAGCTTTCTTT
cdr3_aa: CASSLDTLGTEAFF

j_call: TRBJ2-3
v_call: TRBV15
d_call: TRBD1
clone_size: .
cdr3_nt: TGTGCCACCAGCTCTCCGACAGGGCTCGGGGCAGATACGCAGTATTTT
cdr3_aa: CATSSPTGLGADTQYF

j_call: TRBJ2-3
v_call: TRBV24-1
d_call: .
clone_size: .
cdr3_nt: TGTGCCACCAGTGATGGGACCAGCTCTAGCACAGATACGCAGTATTTT
cdr3_aa: CATSDGTSSSTDTQYF

j_call: TRBJ2-7
v_call: TRBV28
d_call: .
clone_size: .
cdr3_nt: TGTGCCAGCAGTTACAACTCCTACGAGCAGTACTTC
cdr3_aa: CASSYNSYEQYF

j_call: TRBJ2-5
v_call: TRBV29-1
d_call: TRBD2
clone_size: .
cdr3_nt: TGCAGCGTCGGGGGGAAAGAGACCCAGTACTTC
cdr3_aa: CSVGGKETQYF

j_call: TRBJ2-2
v_call: TRBV14
d_call: .
clone_size: .
cdr3_nt: TGTGCCAGCAGCCCCGAGGACCCCCTAAACACCGGGGAGCTGTTTTTT
cdr3_aa: CASSPEDPLNTGELFF

j_call: TRBJ1-5
v_call: TRBV6-5
d_call: TRBD1
clone_size: .
cdr3_nt: TGTGCCAGCAGGCCGGGACAGGGTAGGAATCAGCCCCAGCATTTT
cdr3_aa: CASRPGQGRNQPQHF

j_call: TRBJ2-1
v_call: TRBV24-1
d_call: .
clone_size: .
cdr3_nt: TGTGCCACCAGGTCCGGGGAGGAGCAGTTCTTC
cdr3_aa: CATRSGEEQFF

j_call: TRBJ2-7
v_call: TRBV7-8
d_call: .
clone_size: .
cdr3_nt: TGTGCCAGCAGCGCCCGGGCCGGAAGGGTCGAGCAGTACTTC
cdr3_aa: CASSARAGRVEQYF

j_call: TRBJ2-7
v_call: TRBV19
d_call: .
clone_size: few
cdr3_nt: TGTGCCAGTAGTAATCTTGGCGGATCCTACGAGCAGTACTTC
cdr3_aa: CASSNLGGSYEQYF

j_call: TRBJ2-1
v_call: TRBV9
d_call: TRBD2
clone_size: .
cdr3_nt: TGTGCCAGCAGCGGGTCTAGCGGGGGGGCCTACAATGAGCAGTTCTTC
cdr3_aa: CASSGSSGGAYNEQFF

j_call: TRBJ2-5
v_call: TRBV27
d_call: TRBD2
clone_size: .
cdr3_nt: TGTGCCAGCAGCCAGCGAAATAGCGGGGGGAAAGAGACCCAGTACTTC
cdr3_aa: CASSQRNSGGKETQYF

j_call: TRBJ2-2
v_call: TRBV10-1
d_call: TRBD1
clone_size: .
cdr3_nt: TGCGCCAGCAGTCAAGGACAGGGAACCGGGGAGCTGTTTTTT
cdr3_aa: CASSQGQGTGELFF

j_call: TRBJ1-3
v_call: TRBV7-9
d_call: .
clone_size: .
cdr3_nt: TGTGCCAGCAGCTTAGTGGCGAGCTCTGGAAACACCATATATTTT
cdr3_aa: CASSLVASSGNTIYF

j_call: TRBJ1-2
v_call: TRBV7-9
d_call: .
clone_size: .
cdr3_nt: TGTGCCAGCACTCCCGACAGGAGCTATGGCTACACCTTC
cdr3_aa: CASTPDRSYGYTF

j_call: TRBJ1-3
v_call: TRBV4-3
d_call: .
clone_size: .
cdr3_nt: TGCGCCAGCAGCACGGCCTCTGGAAACACCATATATTTT
cdr3_aa: CASSTASGNTIYF

j_call: TRBJ2-7
v_call: TRBV2
d_call: TRBD1
clone_size: .
cdr3_nt: TGTGCCTGGAGTAGGGACAGGAGCTCCTACGAGCAGTACTTC
cdr3_aa: CAWSRDRSSYEQYF

j_call: TRBJ1-1
v_call: TRBV19
d_call: .
clone_size: .
cdr3_nt: TGTGCCAGTACCATAGGGGTAAACACTGAAGCTTTCTTT
cdr3_aa: CASTIGVNTEAFF

j_call: TRBJ1-1
v_call: TRBV7-2
d_call: .
clone_size: .
cdr3_nt: TGTGCCAGCAGCTTAGTGATGACAGTGGGTCAAGCGACTGAAGCTTTCTTT
cdr3_aa: CASSLVMTVGQATEAFF

j_call: TRBJ2-2
v_call: TRBV9
d_call: .
clone_size: .
cdr3_nt: TGTGCCAGCAGCGTAAGTGGTACCGGGGAGCTGTTTTTT
cdr3_aa: CASSVSGTGELFF

j_call: TRBJ1-1
v_call: TRBV5-4
d_call: .
clone_size: .
cdr3_nt: TGTGCCAGCAGCGTGAGGCGGGGGGACACTGAAGCTTTCTTT
cdr3_aa: CASSVRRGDTEAFF

j_call: TRBJ1-2
v_call: TRBV15
d_call: .
clone_size: few
cdr3_nt: TGTGCCACCAGCAGAGATGGGGGAGGCTACACCTTC
cdr3_aa: CATSRDGGGYTF

j_call: TRBJ1-2
v_call: TRBV27
d_call: .
clone_size: .
cdr3_nt: TGTGCCAGCAGTTTCCGGCCGGCAACAGACGGCTACACCTTC
cdr3_aa: CASSFRPATDGYTF

j_call: TRBJ2-2
v_call: TRBV4-3
d_call: .
clone_size: once
cdr3_nt: TGCGCCAGCAGCCAAGTAGGGTGGTTTATGACCGGGGAGCTGTTTTTT
cdr3_aa: CASSQVGWFMTGELFF

j_call: TRBJ2-7
v_call: TRBV7-9
d_call: TRBD2
clone_size: .
cdr3_nt: TGTGCCAGCAGCTTAGGCAGCGGGGGGGCAAGAGAGCAGTACTTC
cdr3_aa: CASSLGSGGAREQYF

j_call: TRBJ2-3
v_call: TRBV6-5
d_call: .
clone_size: once
cdr3_nt: TGTGCCAGCAAAGGCCAGGCCATAGCGGCAGATACGCAGTATTTT
cdr3_aa: CASKGQAIAADTQYF

j_call: TRBJ1-1
v_call: TRBV12-3/TRBV12-4
d_call: TRBD1
clone_size: .
cdr3_nt: TGTGCCAGCAGTCAGGGGGGCATTGAAGCTTTCTTT
cdr3_aa: CASSQGGIEAFF

j_call: TRBJ2-2
v_call: TRBV11-3
d_call: .
clone_size: .
cdr3_nt: TGTGCCAGCAGCCGAAGGTCGGGCACCGGGGAGCTGTTTTTT
cdr3_aa: CASSRRSGTGELFF

j_call: TRBJ2-6
v_call: TRBV19
d_call: TRBD1
clone_size: .
cdr3_nt: TGTGCCAGTAGTATAGCGGGGACAGGGGGCGCTGGGGCCAACGTCCTGACTTTC
cdr3_aa: CASSIAGTGGAGANVLTF

j_call: TRBJ1-2
v_call: TRBV7-9
d_call: TRBD1
clone_size: .
cdr3_nt: TGTGCCAGCAGCTTATTGGGGGAAGGGGGCATCTATGGCTACACCTTC
cdr3_aa: CASSLLGEGGIYGYTF

j_call: TRBJ1-1
v_call: TRBV5-8
d_call: .
clone_size: once
cdr3_nt: TGTGCCAGCAGCACCTACGGAGGAACTGAAGCTTTCTTT
cdr3_aa: CASSTYGGTEAFF

j_call: TRBJ2-1
v_call: TRBV3-1/TRBV3-2
d_call: TRBD2
clone_size: .
cdr3_nt: TGTGCCAGCAGCCAGAGACTAGCGGGGGCCCGGGGCAATGAGCAGTTCTTC
cdr3_aa: CASSQRLAGARGNEQFF

j_call: TRBJ2-7
v_call: TRBV24-1
d_call: TRBD1
clone_size: .
cdr3_nt: TGTGCCACCAGTGATTCGCCGGGACAGGGGGCTAGTGAGCAGTACTTC
cdr3_aa: CATSDSPGQGASEQYF

j_call: TRBJ2-5
v_call: TRBV2
d_call: .
clone_size: .
cdr3_nt: TGTGCCAGCAGTGATTCACTGACGATCCAAGAGACCCAGTACTTC
cdr3_aa: CASSDSLTIQETQYF

j_call: TRBJ1-5
v_call: TRBV6-1
d_call: .
clone_size: .
cdr3_nt: TGTGCCAGCAGTGAATTGGGGCTAGATCAGCCCCAGCATTTT
cdr3_aa: CASSELGLDQPQHF

j_call: TRBJ1-5
v_call: TRBV19
d_call: .
clone_size: .
cdr3_nt: TGTGCCAGTAGTACCCAGACACTTAGCAATCAGCCCCAGCATTTT
cdr3_aa: CASSTQTLSNQPQHF

j_call: TRBJ2-3
v_call: TRBV6-1
d_call: TRBD2
clone_size: .
cdr3_nt: TGTGCCAGCAGTGTTCGACTAGCGGGGGGACCAGATACGCAGTATTTT
cdr3_aa: CASSVRLAGGPDTQYF

j_call: TRBJ1-5
v_call: TRBV5-1
d_call: .
clone_size: .
cdr3_nt: TGCGCCAGCAGCTTGGGGCAGGGAGGCAATCAGCCCCAGCATTTT
cdr3_aa: CASSLGQGGNQPQHF